What follows describes a single T cell receptor (beta chain). Its cognate antigen is unknown. After removal of 5 bases from V and 10 bases from J, the junction contained 6 bases not matched to a gene. The CDR3 covers 11 residues. Germline values: CDR1 DFQATT, CDR2 SNEGSKA (reference sequence). The sample originates from a study of OX40 agonist ivuxolimab in advanced cancers. Study overall: An agonistic anti-OX40 (CD134) antibody, ivuxolimab, was used to treat the patients.

This table comes from immunoSEQ multiplex PCR, and its TCRdb copy is limited to in-frame clones, with some not included. The data contain approximately 79,000 clones, about 88% of them singletons. Notes on the study in general: CD4+ T cells averaged fewer expanded clones than CD8+ T cells. Clones of CD4+ and CD8+ blood T cells grew by week 6 at doses of 0.1 to 3.0 mg/kg.

V is TRBV20-1 and J is TRBJ1-2; 8 bases agree with TRBD1. Specimen: CD4+ or CD8+ T cells sorted from blood, collected in a trial of the OX40 agonist ivuxolimab. This TCR came from an adult with an advanced solid tumor such as melanoma, head and neck, liver or kidney cancer. The DNA of the CDR3 is TGCAGTGCTCGGACAGGGATGACCTACACCTTC. Translation: CSARTGMTYTF.